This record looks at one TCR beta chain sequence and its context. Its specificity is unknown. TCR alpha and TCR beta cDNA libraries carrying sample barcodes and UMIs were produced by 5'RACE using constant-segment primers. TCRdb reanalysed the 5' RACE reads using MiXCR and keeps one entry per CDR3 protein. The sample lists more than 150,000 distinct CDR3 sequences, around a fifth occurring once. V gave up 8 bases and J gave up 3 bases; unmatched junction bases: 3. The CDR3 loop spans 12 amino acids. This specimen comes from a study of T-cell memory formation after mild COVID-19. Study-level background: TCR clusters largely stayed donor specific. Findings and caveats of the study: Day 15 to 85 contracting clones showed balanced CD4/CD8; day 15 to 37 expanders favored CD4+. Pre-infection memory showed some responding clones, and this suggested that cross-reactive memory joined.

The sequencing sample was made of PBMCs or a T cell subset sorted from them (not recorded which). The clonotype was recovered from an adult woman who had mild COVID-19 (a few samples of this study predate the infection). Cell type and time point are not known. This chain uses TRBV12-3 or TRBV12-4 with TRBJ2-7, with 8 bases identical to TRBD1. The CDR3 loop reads CASATGGYEQYF. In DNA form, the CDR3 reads TGTGCCAGCGCCACAGGGGGCTACGAGCAGTACTTC.